This TCR beta chain was observed in a study of early T cells in non-severe SARS-CoV-2 infection. Study overall: Chains from this unsorted whole-blood bulk RNA could not be paired.

This clonotype was found many times. Antigen unknown. Broader study findings: VDJdb matches were skewed toward anti-spike CD8 T cell responses.

In the library, individual cDNA molecules carried attached unique molecular identifiers. TCRdb processed the 5' RACE reads anew with MiXCR; each CDR3 protein has one entry. The table shows about 36,000 distinct CDR3 sequences, with about 6.8% occurring only once. This clonotype was obtained from an adult who was a healthcare worker with PCR-confirmed SARS-CoV-2 infection or an uninfected control (not recorded which). Material: whole blood, obtained at baseline.

The CDR3 loop reads CASSTYLAEVNEQFF. CDR3 coding DNA: TGTGCCAGCAGTACCTATCTAGCGGAAGTCAATGAGCAGTTCTTC. The gene calls are TRBV6-2 or TRBV6-3 and TRBJ2-1, with 7 positions matching TRBD2. CDR1 is MNHEY and CDR2 is SVGEGT in the germline V gene. There are 15 residues in the CDR3. V trimming: 5 bases; J trimming: 6 bases; junction bases outside the gene matches: 10.